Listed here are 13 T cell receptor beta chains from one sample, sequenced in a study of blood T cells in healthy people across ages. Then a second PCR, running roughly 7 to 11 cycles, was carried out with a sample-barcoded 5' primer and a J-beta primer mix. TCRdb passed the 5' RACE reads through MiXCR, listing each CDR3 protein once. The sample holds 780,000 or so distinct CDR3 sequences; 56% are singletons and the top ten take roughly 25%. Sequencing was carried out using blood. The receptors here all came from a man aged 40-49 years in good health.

CDR3 in DNA: TGTGCCAGCAGCTGGAGCGGGACAGGGGGCGATGAGCAGTTCTTC. Encoded protein: CASSWSGTGGDEQFF. The V and J genes are TRBV7-2 and TRBJ2-1; 12 bases line up with TRBD1. The germline V gene encodes CDR1 SGHTA and CDR2 FQGNSA. CDR3 size: 15 residues. V lost 4 bases, J lost 8 bases, and 6 bases stayed unmatched.

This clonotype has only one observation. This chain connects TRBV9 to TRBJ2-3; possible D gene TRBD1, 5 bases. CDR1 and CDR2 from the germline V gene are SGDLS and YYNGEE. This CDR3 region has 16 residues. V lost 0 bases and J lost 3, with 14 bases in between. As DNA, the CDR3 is TGTGCCAGCAGCGTAGTCGAAGGGGCCAGTACAGATACGCAGTATTTT. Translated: CASSVVEGASTDTQYF.

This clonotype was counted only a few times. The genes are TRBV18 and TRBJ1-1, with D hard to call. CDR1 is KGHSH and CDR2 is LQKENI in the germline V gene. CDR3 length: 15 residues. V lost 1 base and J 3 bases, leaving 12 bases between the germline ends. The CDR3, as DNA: TGTGCCAGCTCACCACAATATCTCCCCGACACTGAAGCTTTCTTT. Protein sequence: CASSPQYLPDTEAFF.

The CDR3 spells CASSYSELNGGETQYF. DNA of the CDR3: TGTGCCAGCAGTTACTCGGAATTAAACGGAGGAGAGACCCAGTACTTC. The gene calls are TRBV6-5 and TRBJ2-5; possibly TRBD2 for D (5 bases). The V gene lost 0 bases and the J gene lost 4 bases, with 15 bases spanning the gap. CDR1 and CDR2 from the germline V gene are MNHEY and SVGAGI. This CDR3 contains 16 residues.

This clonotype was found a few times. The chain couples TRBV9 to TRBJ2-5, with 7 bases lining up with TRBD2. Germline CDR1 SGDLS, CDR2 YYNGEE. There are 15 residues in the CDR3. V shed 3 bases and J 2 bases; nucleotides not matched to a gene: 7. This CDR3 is CASSALSGFQETQYF. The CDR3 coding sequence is TGTGCCAGCAGCGCCCTTAGCGGGTTTCAAGAGACCCAGTACTTC.

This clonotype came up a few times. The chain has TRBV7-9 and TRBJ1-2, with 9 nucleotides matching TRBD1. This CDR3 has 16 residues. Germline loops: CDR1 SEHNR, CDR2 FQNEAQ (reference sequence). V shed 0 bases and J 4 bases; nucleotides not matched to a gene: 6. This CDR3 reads CASSLAWGTGIYGYTF. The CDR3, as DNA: TGTGCCAGCAGCTTAGCTTGGGGGACAGGGATCTATGGCTACACCTTC.

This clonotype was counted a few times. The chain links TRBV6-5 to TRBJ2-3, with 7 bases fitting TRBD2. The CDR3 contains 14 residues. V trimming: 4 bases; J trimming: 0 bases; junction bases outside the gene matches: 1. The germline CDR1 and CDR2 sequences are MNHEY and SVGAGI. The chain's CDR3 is CASSFSGSTDTQYF. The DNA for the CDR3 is TGTGCCAGCAGTTTTAGCGGGAGCACAGATACGCAGTATTTT.

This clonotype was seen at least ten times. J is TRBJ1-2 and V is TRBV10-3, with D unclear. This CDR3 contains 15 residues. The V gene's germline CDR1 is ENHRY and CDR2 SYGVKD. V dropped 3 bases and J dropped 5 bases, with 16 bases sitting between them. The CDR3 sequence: CAISDINRRIYGYTF. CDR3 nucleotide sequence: TGTGCCATCAGTGATATAAACCGCCGGATATATGGCTACACCTTC.

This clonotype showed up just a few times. CDR3 protein: CASSPLGAEQYF. CDR3 bases: TGTGCCAGCAGCCCACTAGGAGCCGAGCAGTACTTC. The chain couples TRBV7-9 to TRBJ2-4; D may be TRBD2 (5 bases). Judging by the DNA end, TRBJ2-7 fits better; the J call may be wrong. The CDR3 is 12 residues long. The germline CDR1 and CDR2 sequences are SEHNR and FQNEAQ (reference sequence).

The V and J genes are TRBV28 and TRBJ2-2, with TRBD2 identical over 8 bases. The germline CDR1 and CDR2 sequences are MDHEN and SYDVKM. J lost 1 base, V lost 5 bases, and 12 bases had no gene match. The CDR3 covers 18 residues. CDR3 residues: CASSPSQGSGVNTGELFF. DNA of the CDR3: TGTGCCAGCAGTCCCTCCCAGGGTAGCGGGGTGAACACCGGGGAGCTGTTTTTT.

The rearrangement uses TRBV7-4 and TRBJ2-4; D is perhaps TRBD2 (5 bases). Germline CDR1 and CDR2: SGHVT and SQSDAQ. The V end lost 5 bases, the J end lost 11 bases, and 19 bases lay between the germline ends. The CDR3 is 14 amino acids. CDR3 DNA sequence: TGTGCCAGCAGCGCAAAGGACTCTAAAGCGGTTCAGTACTTC. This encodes CASSAKDSKAVQYF.

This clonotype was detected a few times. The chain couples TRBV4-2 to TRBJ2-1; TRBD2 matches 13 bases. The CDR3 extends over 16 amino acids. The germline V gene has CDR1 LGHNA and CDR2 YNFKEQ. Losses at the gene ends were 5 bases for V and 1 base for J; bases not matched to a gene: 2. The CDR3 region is CASSKTSGGSYNEQFF. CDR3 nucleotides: TGTGCCAGCAGCAAGACTAGCGGGGGGTCCTACAATGAGCAGTTCTTC.

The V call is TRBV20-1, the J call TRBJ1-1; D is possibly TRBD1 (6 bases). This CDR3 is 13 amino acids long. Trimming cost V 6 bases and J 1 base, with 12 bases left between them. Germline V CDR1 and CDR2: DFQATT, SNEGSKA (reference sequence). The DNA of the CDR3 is TGCAGTGCCGGGGGGCAGGGGAACACTGAAGCTTTCTTT. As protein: CSAGGQGNTEAFF.